This TCR beta chain appears in the sequencing data of a study of blood T cell repertoires in COVID-19. Study as a whole: Material from acute and convalescent COVID-19 was sourced from the United States, Italy and Spain.

V lost 5 bases to trimming and J lost 3 bases, with 19 bases between them. Per germline, CDR1 MNHEY and CDR2 SMNVEV (reference sequence). The length of the CDR3 is 16 residues. Generated by immunoSEQ multiplex PCR, the TCRdb table keeps only in-frame clones and is missing some. Of approximately 260,000 clones listed, 75% to 90% were seen once; the top ten hold just over 7%. The rearrangement joins TRBV27 to TRBJ1-1, with D possibly matching TRBD1 (6 bases). This TCR was recovered from a man aged 55 to 70 who had recovered from COVID-19. Sequenced: peripheral blood. The CDR3 DNA follows: TGTGCCAGCAGTCGGGACACACGTGCATTAGACACTGAAGCTTTCTTT. It codes for CASSRDTRALDTEAFF.